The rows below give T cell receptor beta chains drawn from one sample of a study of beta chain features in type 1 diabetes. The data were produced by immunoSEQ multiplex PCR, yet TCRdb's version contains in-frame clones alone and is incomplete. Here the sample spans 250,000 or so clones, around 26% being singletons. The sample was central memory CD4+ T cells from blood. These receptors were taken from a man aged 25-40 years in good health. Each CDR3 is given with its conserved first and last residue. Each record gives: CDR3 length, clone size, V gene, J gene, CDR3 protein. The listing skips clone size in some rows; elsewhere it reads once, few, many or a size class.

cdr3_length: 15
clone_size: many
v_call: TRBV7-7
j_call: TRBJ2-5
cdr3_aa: CASRPGLAGGETQYF

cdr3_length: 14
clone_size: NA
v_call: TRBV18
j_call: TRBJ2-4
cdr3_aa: CASSDGTAKNIQYF

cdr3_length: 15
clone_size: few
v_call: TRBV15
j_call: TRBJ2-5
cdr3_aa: CATSRVGARQETQYF

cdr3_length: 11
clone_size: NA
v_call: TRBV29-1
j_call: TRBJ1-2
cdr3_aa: CSVMAVQGYTF

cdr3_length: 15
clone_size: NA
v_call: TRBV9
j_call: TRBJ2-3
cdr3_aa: CASSDRSGGSDAQYF

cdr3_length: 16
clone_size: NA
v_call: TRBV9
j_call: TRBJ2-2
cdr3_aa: CASSVDPSGRTGELFF

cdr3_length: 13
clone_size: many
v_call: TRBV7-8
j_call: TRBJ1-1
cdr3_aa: CASSLGGQGEAFF

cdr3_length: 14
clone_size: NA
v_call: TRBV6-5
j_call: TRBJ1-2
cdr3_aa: CASSSSARSYGYTF

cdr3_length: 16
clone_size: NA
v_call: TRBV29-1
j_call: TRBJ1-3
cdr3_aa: CSVAPYPGPSGNTIYF

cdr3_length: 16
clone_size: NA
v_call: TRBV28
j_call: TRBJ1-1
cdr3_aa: CASSSFQSTMNTEAFF

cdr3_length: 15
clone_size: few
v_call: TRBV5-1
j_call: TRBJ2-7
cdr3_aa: CASSSTPGRNYEQYF

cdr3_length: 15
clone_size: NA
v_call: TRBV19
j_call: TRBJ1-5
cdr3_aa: CASKRGQGSNQPQHF

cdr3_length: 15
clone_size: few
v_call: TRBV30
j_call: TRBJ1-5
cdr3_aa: CAWTRRGNSNQPQHF

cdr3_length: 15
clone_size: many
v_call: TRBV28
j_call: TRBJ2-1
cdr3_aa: CASSLYRQGRYEQFF

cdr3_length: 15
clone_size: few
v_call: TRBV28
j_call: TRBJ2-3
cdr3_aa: CASSSGLAGEDTQYF

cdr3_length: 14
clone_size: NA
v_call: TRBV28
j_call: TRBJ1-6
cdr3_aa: CASSLRDISSPLHF

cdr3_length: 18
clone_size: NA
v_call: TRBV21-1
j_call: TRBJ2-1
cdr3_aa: CATRGFRTVLSSYNEQFF

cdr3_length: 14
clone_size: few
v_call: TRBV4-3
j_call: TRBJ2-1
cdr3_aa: CASSQDSGRGGWFF

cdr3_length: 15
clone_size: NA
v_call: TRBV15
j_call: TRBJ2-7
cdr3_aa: CATSRDDSGTYEQYF

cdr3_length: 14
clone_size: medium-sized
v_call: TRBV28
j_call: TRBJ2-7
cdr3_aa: CASSFSQGTYEQYF

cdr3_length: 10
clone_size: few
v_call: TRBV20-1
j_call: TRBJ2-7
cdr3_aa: CSASTYEQYF

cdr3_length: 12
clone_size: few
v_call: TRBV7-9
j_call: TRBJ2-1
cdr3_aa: CASTPLGDEQFF

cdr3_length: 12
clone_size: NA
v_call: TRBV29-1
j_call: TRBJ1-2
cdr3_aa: CSVSQGDYGYTF

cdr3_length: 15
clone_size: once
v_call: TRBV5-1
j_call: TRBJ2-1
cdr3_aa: CASSIGLAGANEQFF

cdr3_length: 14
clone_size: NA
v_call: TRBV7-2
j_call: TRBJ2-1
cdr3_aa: CASSSDWGEYEQFF

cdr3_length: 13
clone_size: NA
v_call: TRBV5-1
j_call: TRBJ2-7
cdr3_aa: CASQTGSSYEQYF

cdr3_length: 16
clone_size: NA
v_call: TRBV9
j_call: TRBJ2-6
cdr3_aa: CASSVVPVSGANVLTF

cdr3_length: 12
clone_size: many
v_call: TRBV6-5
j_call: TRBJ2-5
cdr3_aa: CAIGTRQETQYF

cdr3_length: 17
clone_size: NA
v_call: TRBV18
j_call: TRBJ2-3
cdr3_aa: CASSLDLLGSGTDTQYF

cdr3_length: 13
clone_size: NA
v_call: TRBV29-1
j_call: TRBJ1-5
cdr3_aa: CSAADSLNQPQHF

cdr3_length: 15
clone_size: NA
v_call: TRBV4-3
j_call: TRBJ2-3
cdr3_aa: CASSRGSGITDTQYF

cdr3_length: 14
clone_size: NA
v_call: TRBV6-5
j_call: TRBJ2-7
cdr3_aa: CASSYSGGQYEQYF

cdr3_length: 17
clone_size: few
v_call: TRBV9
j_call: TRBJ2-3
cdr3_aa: CASSVRLAGGSTDTQYF

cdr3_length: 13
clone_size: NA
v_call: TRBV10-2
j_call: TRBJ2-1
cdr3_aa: CASSRQTLSEQFF

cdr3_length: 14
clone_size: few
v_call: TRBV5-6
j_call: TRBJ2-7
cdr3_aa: CASFLSGSIYEQYF

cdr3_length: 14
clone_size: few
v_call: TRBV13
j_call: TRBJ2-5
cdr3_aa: CASSVGRAQETQYF

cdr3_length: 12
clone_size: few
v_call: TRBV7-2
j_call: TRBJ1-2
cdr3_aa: CASSLGFGGYTF

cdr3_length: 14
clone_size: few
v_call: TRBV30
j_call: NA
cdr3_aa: CAWRQHIGRDEQYF

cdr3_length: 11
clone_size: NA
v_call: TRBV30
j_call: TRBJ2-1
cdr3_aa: CAWSGESRQFF

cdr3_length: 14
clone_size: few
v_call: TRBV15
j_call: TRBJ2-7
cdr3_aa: CATSPGLSTYEQYF

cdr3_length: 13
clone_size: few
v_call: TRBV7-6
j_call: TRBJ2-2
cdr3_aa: CASSPVNTGELFF

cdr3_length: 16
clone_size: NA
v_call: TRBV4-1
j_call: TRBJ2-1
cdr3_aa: CASSQARTAGWDEQFF

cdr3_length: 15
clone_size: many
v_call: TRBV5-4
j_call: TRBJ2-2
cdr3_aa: CASSLTVANTGELFF

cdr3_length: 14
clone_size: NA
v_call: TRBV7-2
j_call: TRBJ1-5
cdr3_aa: CASSYGAQPQPQHF

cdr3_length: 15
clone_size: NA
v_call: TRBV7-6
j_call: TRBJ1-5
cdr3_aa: CASSLDGGRNQPQHF

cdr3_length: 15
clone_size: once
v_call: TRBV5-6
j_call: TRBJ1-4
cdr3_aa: CASSRWTGVGEKLFF

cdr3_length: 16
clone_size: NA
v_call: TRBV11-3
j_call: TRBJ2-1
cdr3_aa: CASSLGIGQGVNEQFF

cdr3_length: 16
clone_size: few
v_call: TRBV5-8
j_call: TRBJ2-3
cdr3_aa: CASIPSRGRSADTQYF

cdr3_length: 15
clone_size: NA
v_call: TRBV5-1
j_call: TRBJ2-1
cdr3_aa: CASSLGGESYNEQFF

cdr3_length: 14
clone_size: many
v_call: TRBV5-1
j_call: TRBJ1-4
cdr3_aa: CASRPQELNEKLFF

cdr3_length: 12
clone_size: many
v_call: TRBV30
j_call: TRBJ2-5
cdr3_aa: CAWSLGSETQYF

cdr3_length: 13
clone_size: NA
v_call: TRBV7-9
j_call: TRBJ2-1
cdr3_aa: CASSFLAGGEQFF

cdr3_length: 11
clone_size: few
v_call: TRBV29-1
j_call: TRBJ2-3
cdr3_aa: CSVEDLDTQYF

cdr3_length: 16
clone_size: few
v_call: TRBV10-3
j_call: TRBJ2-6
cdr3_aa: CAISDQGAAGANVLTF

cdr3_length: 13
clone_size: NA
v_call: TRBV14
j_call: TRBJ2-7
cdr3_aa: CASSQDMRNEQYF

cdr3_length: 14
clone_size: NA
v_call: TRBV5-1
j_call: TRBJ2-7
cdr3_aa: CASSVQGGGDEQYF